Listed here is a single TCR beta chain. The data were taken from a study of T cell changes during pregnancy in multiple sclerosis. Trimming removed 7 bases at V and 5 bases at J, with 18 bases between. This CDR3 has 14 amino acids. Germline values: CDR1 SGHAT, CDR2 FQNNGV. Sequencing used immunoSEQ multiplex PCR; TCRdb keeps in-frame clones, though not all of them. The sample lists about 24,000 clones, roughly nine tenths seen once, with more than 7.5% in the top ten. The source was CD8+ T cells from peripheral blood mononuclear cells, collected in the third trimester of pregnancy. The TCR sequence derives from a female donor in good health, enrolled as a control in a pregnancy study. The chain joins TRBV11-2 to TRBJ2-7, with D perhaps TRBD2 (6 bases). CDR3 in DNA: TGTGCCAGCACCCTCGGCGGGTGGAGGGACGAGCAGTACTTC. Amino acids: CASTLGGWRDEQYF.